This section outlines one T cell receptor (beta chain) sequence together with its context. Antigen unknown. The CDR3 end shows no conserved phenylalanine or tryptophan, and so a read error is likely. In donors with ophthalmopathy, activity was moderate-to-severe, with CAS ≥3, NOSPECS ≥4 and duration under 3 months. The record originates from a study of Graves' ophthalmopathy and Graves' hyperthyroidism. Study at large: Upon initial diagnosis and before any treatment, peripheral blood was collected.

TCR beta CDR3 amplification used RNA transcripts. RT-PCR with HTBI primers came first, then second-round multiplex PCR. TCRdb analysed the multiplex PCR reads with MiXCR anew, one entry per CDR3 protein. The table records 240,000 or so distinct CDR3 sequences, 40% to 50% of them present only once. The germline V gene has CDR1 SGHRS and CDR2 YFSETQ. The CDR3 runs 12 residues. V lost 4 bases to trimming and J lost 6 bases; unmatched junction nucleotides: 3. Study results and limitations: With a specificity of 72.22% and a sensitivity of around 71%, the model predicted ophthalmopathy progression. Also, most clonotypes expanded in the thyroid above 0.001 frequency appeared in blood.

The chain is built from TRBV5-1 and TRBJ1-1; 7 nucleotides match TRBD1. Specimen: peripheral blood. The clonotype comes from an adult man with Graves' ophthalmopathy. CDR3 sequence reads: CASSATGSEAFL. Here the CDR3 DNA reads TGCGCCAGCAGCGCGACAGGGTCTGAAGCTTTCCTT.